This T cell receptor beta chain emerged from a study of tumor-infiltrating lymphocytes in glioblastoma multiforme. Multiple V-beta primers and a C-beta primer amplified TCRB from RNA. Input was approximately 0.5 ug total RNA, reverse-transcribed with a C-beta primer. From the multiplex PCR reads, TCRdb called clonotypes with MiXCR, one entry per CDR3 protein. The sample shows more than 12,000 distinct CDR3 sequences, more than 65% of them seen only once. Details on this clonotype: A junction end diverges from the germline sequence, so it may reflect a read error.

The CDR3 consists of 17 residues. Germline assignment: CDR1 SGHAT and CDR2 FQNNGV. The chain uses TRBV11-2 and TRBJ2-4; 11 bases line up with TRBD2. Sequencing was performed on brain tumor tissue. The receptor was isolated from a male donor with glioblastoma. Here the CDR3 reads CAGSLGTSGLAKNIQYF. CDR3 DNA sequence: TGTGCCGGCAGCTTGGGGACTAGCGGATTAGCCAAAAACATTCAGTACTTC.